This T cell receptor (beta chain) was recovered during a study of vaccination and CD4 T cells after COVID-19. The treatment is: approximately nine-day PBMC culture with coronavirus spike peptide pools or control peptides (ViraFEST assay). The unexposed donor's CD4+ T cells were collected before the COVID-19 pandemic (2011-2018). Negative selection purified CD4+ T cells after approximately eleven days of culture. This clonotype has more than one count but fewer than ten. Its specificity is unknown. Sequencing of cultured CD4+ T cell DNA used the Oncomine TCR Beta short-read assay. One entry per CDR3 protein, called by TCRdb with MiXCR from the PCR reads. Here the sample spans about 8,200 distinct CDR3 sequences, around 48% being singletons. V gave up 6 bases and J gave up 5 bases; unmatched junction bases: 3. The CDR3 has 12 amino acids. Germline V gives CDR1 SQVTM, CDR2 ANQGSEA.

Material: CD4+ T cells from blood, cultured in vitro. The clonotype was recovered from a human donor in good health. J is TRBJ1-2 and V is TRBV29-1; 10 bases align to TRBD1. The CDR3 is CSVGGQGYGYTF. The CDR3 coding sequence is TGCAGCGTCGGGGGACAGGGGTATGGCTACACCTTC.